This T cell receptor (beta chain) was observed in a study of regulatory T cells in long-lasting Graves disease. Study information: Over 5 years of antithyroid drugs with positive TSH receptor antibodies was taken to mean persistent Graves' disease.

There are 15 residues in the CDR3. Germline V gene lookup returns CDR1 SNHLY and CDR2 FYNNEI. V dropped 1 base and J dropped 3; count of bases not matched to a gene: 3. Time point given: persistent/refractory GD, antithyroid drugs over 5 years with positive TRAb. With RNA extracted from PBMCs as input, the TCR library was made. American Thyroid Association guidelines defined Graves' disease diagnosis. Arm-PCR of CDR3 regions with iRepertoire HTBI primers generated TCR beta libraries. TCRdb itself ran the multiplex PCR reads through MiXCR, one entry per CDR3 protein. Of 400,000 to 500,000 distinct CDR3 sequences listed, about 22% are singletons. This clonotype was recorded at least ten times. Its specificity is not known. Study outcomes and limitations: Persistent disease preferred TRBV28, TRBJ1-2 and TRBJ2-5; new disease, TRBV20-1 and TRBJ2-1. Persistent cases of Graves' showed reduced TCR diversity relative to newly diagnosed patients.

The chain links TRBV2 to TRBJ1-2; 9 bases are a match to TRBD1. The TCR originated in a female donor with Graves disease. This specimen consisted of peripheral blood mononuclear cells (PBMCs), obtained when the disease was refractory, from a patient treated with antithyroid drugs. The CDR3 sequence is CASSEGRTGDYGYTF. The CDR3 coding sequence is TGTGCCAGCAGTGAAGGCCGGACAGGGGACTATGGCTACACCTTC.